The 30 T cell receptor beta chains listed next were all sequenced from one sample in a study of neoadjuvant anti-PD-1 for oral cavity cancer. Sequencing was performed with immunoSEQ multiplex PCR; in TCRdb, only in-frame clones are kept and a portion is missing. The profile shows over 11,000 clones, approximately 70% of them singletons. Time point here: after neoadjuvant nivolumab, at surgical resection. Material: PBMCs, obtained after nivolumab (anti-PD-1) treatment. Every receptor here comes from a person between 35 and 79 years old with oral cavity squamous cell carcinoma.

The table lists this clone with a count of one. The chain combines TRBV5-5 with TRBJ2-1, with D unclear. The CDR3 is 14 amino acids. Germline V gene lookup returns CDR1 SGHKS and CDR2 YYEKEE (reference sequence). V lost 0 bases and J 1 base, leaving 5 bases between the germline ends. For the CDR3, the DNA is TGTGCCAGCAGCTTGGCGGGTTCCTACAATGAGCAGTTCTTC. This sequence encodes CASSLAGSYNEQFF. The full variable domain, in which reference TRBV5-5 and TRBJ2-1 provide the parts outside the CDR3, is DAGVTQSPTHLIKTRGQQVTLRCSPISGHKSVSWYQQVLGQGPQFIFQYYEKEERGRGNFPDRFSARQFPNYSSELNVNALLLGDSALYLCASSLAGSYNEQFFGPGTRLTVL.

The sample holds one count of this clone. This chain uses TRBV30 with TRBJ2-7, with 9 bases identical to TRBD1. This CDR3 has 11 amino acids. Germline trimming cut 5 bases from V and 4 bases from J; bases unmatched to any gene: 0. CDR1 and CDR2 from the germline V gene are GTSNPN and SVGIG (reference sequence). This CDR3 reads CAWDRGYEQYF. The CDR3 DNA reads as TGTGCCTGGGACAGGGGGTACGAGCAGTACTTC. The full variable domain, completed using reference TRBV30 and TRBJ2-7, is SQTIHQWPATLVQPVGSPLSLECTVEGTSNPNLYWYRQAAGRGLQLLFYSVGIGQISSEVPQNLSASRPQDRQFILSSKKLLLSDSGFYLCAWDRGYEQYFGPGTRLTVT.

The chain employs TRBV9 and TRBJ2-7; D gene unclear. Germline V gives CDR1 SGDLS, CDR2 YYNGEE. CDR3 length: 13 residues. V was trimmed by 0 bases and J by 4 bases, leaving 8 bases between them. The CDR3 sequence is CASSVDPGYEQYF. The CDR3, as DNA: TGTGCCAGCAGCGTAGATCCTGGATACGAGCAGTACTTC.

The chain carries TRBV28 and TRBJ1-5; D gene ambiguous. Germline V gene sequence: CDR1 MDHEN, CDR2 SYDVKM. V lost 7 bases to trimming and J lost 6 bases, with 13 bases between them. The CDR3 covers 13 residues. CDR3 amino acids: CASNSLAGQPQHF. CDR3 coding DNA: TGTGCCAGCAACTCCTTAGCAGGTCAGCCCCAGCATTTT.

The table lists this clone with a few counts. The genes are TRBV7-3 and TRBJ2-2; 7 bases map to TRBD2. The junction had 5 bases not matched to a gene; V was cut back by 1 base and J by 3 bases. The CDR3 covers 16 residues. Germline-derived CDR1 and CDR2 are SGHTA and FQGTGA. CDR3 nucleotides: TGTGCCAGCAGCTTAAGGAGGGGAGGGGACACCGGGGAGCTGTTTTTT. Protein: CASSLRRGGDTGELFF.

The CDR3 reads CASSMDVATEAFF. The CDR3 bases are TGTGCCAGCAGCATGGACGTAGCTACTGAAGCTTTCTTT. V usage is TRBV7-2 and J usage is TRBJ1-1; D gene uncertain. The CDR3 sequence is 13 residues long. Trimming removed 5 bases at V and 5 bases at J, with 12 bases between. CDR1 and CDR2 (germline): SGHTA, FQGNSA. The variable domain in full, completed from reference TRBV7-2 and TRBJ1-1, reads GAGVSQSPSNKVTEKGKDVELRCDPISGHTALYWYRQSLGQGLEFLIYFQGNSAPDKSGLPSDRFSAERTGGSVSTLTIQRTQQEDSAVYLCASSMDVATEAFFGQGTRLTVV.

This rearrangement joins TRBV25-1 to TRBJ1-2, with a weak D call TRBD1 (6 bases). V lost 1 base, J lost 8 bases, and 17 bases lay in between. The CDR3 is 15 amino acids. The germline V gene encodes CDR1 MGHDK and CDR2 SYGVNS. CDR3 in DNA: TGTGCCAGCAGTGAATTTGCAGGGGCGCCTCGGGGCTACACCTTC. Translation gives CASSEFAGAPRGYTF.

This chain connects TRBV7-8 to TRBJ1-4; no clear D gene. Looked up from germline, CDR1 is SGHVS and CDR2 is FQNEAQ. The germline V and J ends were trimmed by 2 bases and 0 bases, with 7 bases remaining between them. The CDR3 has 15 residues. This CDR3 reads CASSLSPTTNEKLFF. The CDR3 DNA reads as TGTGCCAGCAGCTTATCTCCAACAACTAATGAAAAACTGTTTTTT.

This rearrangement joins TRBV10-3 to TRBJ1-3; D gene ambiguous. The CDR3 sequence is 16 residues long. Trimming left V 0 bases short and J 0 bases short, with 9 bases between. The V gene's germline CDR1 is ENHRY and CDR2 SYGVKD. The CDR3 loop is CAISESGFFSGNTIYF. The CDR3 nucleotides are TGTGCCATCAGTGAGTCAGGATTCTTCTCTGGAAACACCATATATTTT.

The chain has TRBV9 and TRBJ2-7, with 10 bases fitting TRBD2. CDR1 SGDLS and CDR2 YYNGEE come from the germline V gene. J was trimmed by 2 bases and V by 0 bases; bases with no gene match: 2. The CDR3 has 15 residues. CDR3 nucleotides: TGTGCCAGCAGCGTAGGTAGCGGGGGGACCTACGAGCAGTACTTC. Residues: CASSVGSGGTYEQYF.

J is TRBJ2-1 and V is TRBV28; D is uncertain. The CDR3 has 13 residues. Germline V gene lookup returns CDR1 MDHEN and CDR2 SYDVKM. V lost 6 bases, J lost 10 bases, and 16 bases lay in between. CDR3 nucleotide sequence: TGTGCCAGCAGCTCCGGCCTTCCGAACGAGCAGTTCTTC. Its translation is CASSSGLPNEQFF.

The V and J genes are TRBV4-2 and TRBJ1-1, with D maybe TRBD1 (6 bases). Germline V CDR1 and CDR2: LGHNA, YNFKEQ. V was pared by 5 bases and J by 3 bases, with 16 bases between. The CDR3 sequence is 15 residues long. CDR3 bases: TGTGCCAGCAGCTCACGACAGGAGGAGTACACTGAAGCTTTCTTT. This sequence encodes CASSSRQEEYTEAFF.

This clone appeared a single time. DNA for the CDR3: TGCGCCAGCAGTGGGGTGGGCCGTAATGAAAAACTGTTTTTT. It encodes CASSGVGRNEKLFF. The V gene is TRBV5-1, the J gene TRBJ1-4; D is undetermined. Deletions cut 5 bases from V and 4 bases from J, with 12 bases between. CDR1 is SGHRS and CDR2 is YFSETQ in the germline V gene. The CDR3 totals 14 residues.

The rearrangement uses TRBV28 and TRBJ1-5, with D unclear. This CDR3 has 13 amino acids. The V gene lost 3 bases and the J gene lost 7 bases, with 10 bases spanning the gap. Germline V gene data show CDR1 as MDHEN and CDR2 as SYDVKM. The CDR3 loop is CASSFRGEQPQHF. The CDR3 DNA is TGTGCCAGCAGTTTTCGTGGAGAACAGCCCCAGCATTTT.

There are a few counts of this clone. This sequence joins TRBV20-1 and TRBJ1-1; D unclear. Germline-derived CDR1 and CDR2 are DFQATT and SNEGSKA (reference sequence). Trimming stripped 7 bases from V and 2 bases from J, with 8 bases between. CDR3 size: 11 residues. In DNA form, the CDR3 reads TGCAGTGGGGTCCGTAACACTGAAGCTTTCTTT. It translates to CSGVRNTEAFF.

This clone showed up just a few times. The chain joins TRBV30 to TRBJ2-7; D is undetermined. CDR1 and CDR2 (germline): GTSNPN, SVGIG (reference sequence). Trimming removed 2 bases at V and 0 bases at J, with 5 bases between. The CDR3 is 12 amino acids. This CDR3 reads CAWSLNSYEQYF. CDR3 nucleotides: TGTGCCTGGAGTCTAAACTCCTACGAGCAGTACTTC.

This clone was observed a few times. J is TRBJ2-5 and V is TRBV6-1; TRBD1 agrees at 11 bases. The length of the CDR3 is 14 residues. The J segment lost 5 bases and the V segment lost 7 bases, leaving 6 bases of the junction unmatched. Germline V gene lookup returns CDR1 MNHNS and CDR2 SASEGT. CDR3 coding DNA: TGTGCCAGCAACGGACAGGGGGCAGGGGAGACCCAGTACTTC. Translation gives CASNGQGAGETQYF.

The genes are TRBV20-1 and TRBJ2-5; the D is unclear. CDR1 and CDR2 (germline): DFQATT, SNEGSKA (reference sequence). The CDR3 runs 11 residues. Trimming cost V 0 bases and J 14 bases, with 13 bases left between them. The CDR3 sequence is CSARDHPLDYF. DNA for the CDR3: TGCAGTGCTAGAGATCACCCCCTCGACTACTTC.

The chain joins TRBV30 to TRBJ2-4; D is undetermined. The germline V and J ends were trimmed by 4 bases and 4 bases, with 11 bases remaining between them. Per the germline V gene, CDR1 is GTSNPN and CDR2 is SVGIG (reference sequence). The CDR3 consists of 13 residues. The CDR3: CAWTSNIKNIQYF. The CDR3 region has the DNA TGTGCCTGGACTTCGAACATTAAAAACATTCAGTACTTC.

This chain connects TRBV30 to TRBJ1-2, with D possibly being TRBD1 (5 bases). Deletions cut 3 bases from V and 8 bases from J, with 7 bases between. Germline lookup yields CDR1 GTSNPN and CDR2 SVGIG (reference sequence). The CDR3 extends over 10 amino acids. CDR3 DNA sequence: TGTGCCTGGAGGCGGGGGGGCTACACCTTC. This translates into CAWRRGGYTF.

V is TRBV27 and J is TRBJ2-3; 8 bases are shared with TRBD2. Germline lookup yields CDR1 MNHEY and CDR2 SMNVEV (reference sequence). The CDR3 is made up of 15 amino acids. V shed 5 bases and J 1 base; nucleotides not matched to a gene: 5. The chain's CDR3 is CASSRGGYGTDTQYF. The CDR3 DNA reads TGTGCCAGCAGTCGGGGGGGGTACGGCACAGATACGCAGTATTTT.

The V and J genes are TRBV20-1 and TRBJ1-1, with a weak D call TRBD1 (6 bases). Germline V gene sequence: CDR1 DFQATT, CDR2 SNEGSKA (reference sequence). Trimming took 5 bases from V and 7 from J, leaving 11 bases between them. CDR3 length equals 11 residues. The CDR3, as DNA: TGCAGTGCTCGCGGACAGCTTGAAGCTTTCTTT. Translating it yields CSARGQLEAFF.

The J gene is TRBJ1-1, the V gene TRBV5-6; no firm D call. The CDR3 runs 12 residues. From germline, CDR1 is SGHDT and CDR2 YYEEEE. V was trimmed by 0 bases and J by 4 bases, leaving 4 bases between them. CDR3 protein: CASSLVPTEAFF. In nucleotides, the CDR3 is TGTGCCAGCAGCTTGGTTCCCACTGAAGCTTTCTTT.

The J gene is TRBJ1-1, the V gene TRBV5-1; D is perhaps TRBD1 (5 bases). This CDR3 spans 14 amino acids. The ends were cut back, 2 bases at V and 4 bases at J, with 12 bases in the middle. Germline V gene lookup returns CDR1 SGHRS and CDR2 YFSETQ. This CDR3 reads CASSLQVLGTEAFF. Here the CDR3 DNA reads TGCGCCAGCAGCTTACAGGTTCTCGGCACTGAAGCTTTCTTT.

This clone appeared a few times. The genes are TRBV10-3 and TRBJ2-2; no clear D. Germline CDR1 and CDR2: ENHRY and SYGVKD. Trimming took off 5 bases at V and 6 bases at J, with 4 bases between the two ends. The CDR3 loop spans 11 amino acids. The CDR3 sequence is CAISLPGELFF. The CDR3 coding sequence is TGTGCCATCAGTCTCCCCGGGGAGCTGTTTTTT.

The chain couples TRBV5-6 to TRBJ1-2, with D possibly TRBD1 on 6 matching bases. Germline V gene data show CDR1 as SGHDT and CDR2 as YYEEEE. The V gene lost 4 bases and the J gene lost 4 bases, with 11 bases spanning the gap. This CDR3 is 13 amino acids long. CDR3 amino acids: CASSRRGGYGYTF. CDR3 sequence (DNA): TGTGCCAGCAGCCGTCGAGGGGGCTATGGCTACACCTTC.

The rearrangement uses TRBV15 and TRBJ2-2; 7 nucleotides align to TRBD1. CDR3 size: 18 residues. The J segment lost 1 base and the V segment lost 1 base, leaving 9 bases of the junction unmatched. CDR1 and CDR2 from the germline V gene are LNHNV and YYDKDF (reference sequence). Here the CDR3 DNA reads TGTGCCACCAGCAGAGGGAACGTAGGGACAGTGAACACCGGGGAGCTGTTTTTT. Encoded protein: CATSRGNVGTVNTGELFF.

The genes are TRBV29-1 and TRBJ2-1, with D possibly being TRBD1 (5 bases). Germline loops: CDR1 SQVTM, CDR2 ANQGSEA. V dropped 6 bases and J dropped 4 bases, with 16 bases sitting between them. This CDR3 is built from 14 residues. CDR3 residues: CSVSGANPYNEQFF. The CDR3 nucleotides are TGCAGCGTGAGTGGGGCCAACCCTTACAATGAGCAGTTCTTC.

This clone was observed a few times. The chain combines TRBV28 with TRBJ2-2; D might be TRBD1 (5 bases). V lost 10 bases, J lost 4 bases, and 19 bases lay in between. In germline, CDR1 is MDHEN, CDR2 SYDVKM. The length of the CDR3 is 15 residues. CDR3 residues: CATRSGARSTGELFF. In nucleotides, the CDR3 is TGTGCCACCCGAAGTGGGGCCCGTAGCACCGGGGAGCTGTTTTTT.

This chain joins TRBV19 and TRBJ1-1; D remains ambiguous. The germline V and J ends were trimmed by 4 bases and 0 bases, with 6 bases remaining between them. The CDR3 contains 13 residues. CDR1 LNHDA and CDR2 SQIVND come from the germline V gene (reference sequence). For the CDR3, the DNA is TGTGCCAGTAGTACTCCGGTGAACACTGAAGCTTTCTTT. Protein product: CASSTPVNTEAFF.